These 10 T cell receptor beta chains were sequenced from one sample in a study of a mutant IDH1 vaccine in newly diagnosed glioma. Time point indicated: week 11, during vaccination. Every vaccination contained 300 ug of the mutant IDH1 20-mer peptide and was paired with topical imiquimod. The protocol was immunoSEQ multiplex PCR, while the TCRdb copy is restricted to in-frame clones and leaves out a portion. The sample records around 60,000 clones, around 85% being singletons. Their target antigens are unknown. The sample in question was PBMCs, obtained from a glioma patient whose treatment included an IDH1 peptide vaccine. All receptors derive from a woman in her forties or fifties with glioma.

This chain connects TRBV2 to TRBJ2-7; TRBD1 matches 9 bases. Looked up from germline, CDR1 is SNHLY and CDR2 is FYNNEI. The CDR3 runs to 13 residues. J lost 2 bases, V lost 7 bases, and 3 bases had no gene match. The CDR3 DNA follows: TGTGCCAGCATCTGGACAGGGGCCTACGAGCAGTACTTC. Translating gives CASIWTGAYEQYF.

A note on this clone: At one end the junction does not follow the germline gene, possibly because of a read error. The rearrangement uses TRBV11-2 and TRBJ2-7, with D uncertain. The CDR3 is made up of 11 amino acids. Germline V gene lookup returns CDR1 SGHAT and CDR2 FQNNGV. The CDR3 DNA sequence: TGTGCCAGCAGCTTAGGAGTAGGGCGTTTGTTC. As protein: CASSLGVGRLF.

This chain links TRBV15 with TRBJ2-5; D is perhaps TRBD1 or TRBD2 (5 bases each). V lost 4 bases and J lost 5, with 17 bases in between. This CDR3 region has 15 residues. Germline V lookup: CDR1 LNHNV, CDR2 YYDKDF (reference sequence). CDR3 sequence: CATSKAPGTSETQYF. The CDR3 region has the DNA TGTGCCACCAGCAAGGCCCCGGGGACCTCGGAGACCCAGTACTTC.

V and J are TRBV7-2 and TRBJ1-1, with 7 bases that match TRBD1. The CDR3 contains 14 residues. V lost 1 base and J lost 5; bases outside the gene matches: 4. Germline V gene sequence: CDR1 SGHTA, CDR2 FQGNSA. CDR3 in amino acids: CASSLGQGRTEAFF. CDR3 nucleotides: TGTGCCAGCAGCTTAGGACAGGGAAGGACTGAAGCTTTCTTT.

The CDR3 DNA reads as TGTGCCAGCAGCTTAGCAAGGTCAAAACGGGGTGGCTACACCTTC. This translates into CASSLARSKRGGYTF. V is TRBV7-2 and J is TRBJ1-2; D is uncertain. This CDR3 contains 15 residues. V lost 0 bases and J 7 bases, leaving 15 bases between the germline ends. The germline gives CDR1 SGHTA, CDR2 FQGNSA.

The rearrangement links TRBV7-9 to TRBJ2-5; the match to TRBD2 covers 7 bases. CDR3 length: 13 amino acids. Losses at the gene ends were 5 bases for V and 2 bases for J; bases not matched to a gene: 2. Germline V gives CDR1 SEHNR, CDR2 FQNEAQ (reference sequence). This CDR3 is CASSGGLQETQYF. CDR3 coding DNA: TGTGCCAGCAGCGGGGGACTACAAGAGACCCAGTACTTC. The full variable domain, rest sourced from reference TRBV7-9 and TRBJ2-5, is DTGVSQNPRHKITKRGQNVTFRCDPISEHNRLYWYRQTLGQGPEFLTYFQNEAQLEKSRLLSDRFSAERPKGSFSTLEIQRTEQGDSAMYLCASSGGLQETQYFGPGTRLLVL.

This rearrangement joins TRBV7-9 to TRBJ2-7; D unresolved. In germline, CDR1 is SEHNR, CDR2 FQNEAQ (reference sequence). V dropped 6 bases and J dropped 2 bases, with 14 bases sitting between them. CDR3 length equals 14 residues. CDR3 coding DNA: TGTGCCAGCAGTTTCGGCCCAATTCCCTACGAGCAGTACTTC. Protein: CASSFGPIPYEQYF.

This clone is a singleton in its sample. The chain is built from TRBV5-4 and TRBJ2-1; maybe TRBD2 (6 bases). This CDR3 spans 15 amino acids. Looked up from germline, CDR1 is SGHNT and CDR2 is YYREEE (reference sequence). Trimming stripped 3 bases from V and 0 bases from J, with 10 bases between. The CDR3 bases are TGTGCCAGCAGCTGGGACTCACGCTCCTACAATGAGCAGTTCTTC. Its protein product is CASSWDSRSYNEQFF.

The V gene is TRBV19, the J gene TRBJ2-5; 7 nucleotides align to TRBD1. The germline V gene encodes CDR1 LNHDA and CDR2 SQIVND (reference sequence). The CDR3 is made up of 12 amino acids. Trimming removed 5 bases from V and 10 bases from J; junction bases left unmatched: 7. The CDR3 sequence is CASSSTGQDQYF. The CDR3 DNA is TGTGCCAGTAGTTCGACAGGGCAGGACCAGTACTTC.

CDR3 coding DNA: TGTGCCAGCAGTTCACAGGCATCCTATGGCTACACCTTC. Its translation is CASSSQASYGYTF. The rearrangement links TRBV6-5 to TRBJ1-2, with D perhaps matching TRBD1 (5 bases). Germline-derived CDR1 and CDR2 are MNHEY and SVGAGI. There are 13 residues in the CDR3. V was shortened by 4 bases and J by 4 bases, with 10 bases between the two germline ends.